This T cell receptor beta chain is from a study of shared clonotypes between healthy human individuals. Study summary: Per donor, three plates held CD4 naive cells, three held CD4 memory, two held CD8 naive and one held CD8 memory. Study results and limitations: Clonotypes that were shared across a handful of donors made up around 5% of naive CD4 clonotypes. In general, naive subsets displayed greater estimated richness than memory subsets did.

This clone came up a few times. Antigen unknown. The CDR3 length is 15 residues. In germline, CDR1 is SGHRS, CDR2 YFSETQ. Germline trimming cut 4 bases from V and 5 bases from J; bases unmatched to any gene: 8. Some clones are missing from TCRdb's copy, which holds only in-frame ones; the method was immunoSEQ multiplex PCR. The table has about 1.1 million clones, roughly 80% seen once; the top ten hold 0.89%. The chain recombines TRBV5-1 with TRBJ2-5; 10 nucleotides align to TRBD1. What was sequenced was memory CD4+ T cells from PBMCs. The sample's subset: CD45RA-negative fraction. This TCR was recovered from a man younger than 35 in good health. Some clones in this sample may be carry-over from other donors' samples. The DNA of the CDR3 is TGCGCCAGCAGCCAAGGGACAGGGGACGGGGAGACCCAGTACTTC. Amino acids: CASSQGTGDGETQYF.